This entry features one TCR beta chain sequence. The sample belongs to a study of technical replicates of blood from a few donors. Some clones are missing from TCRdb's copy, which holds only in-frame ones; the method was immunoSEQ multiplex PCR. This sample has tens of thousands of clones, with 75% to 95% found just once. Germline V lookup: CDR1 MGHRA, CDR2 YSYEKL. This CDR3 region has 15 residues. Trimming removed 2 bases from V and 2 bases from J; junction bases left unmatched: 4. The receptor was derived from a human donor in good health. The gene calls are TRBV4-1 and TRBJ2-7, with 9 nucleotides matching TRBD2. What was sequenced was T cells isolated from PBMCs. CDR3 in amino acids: CASSQLAGATYEQYF. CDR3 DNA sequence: TGCGCCAGCAGCCAATTAGCGGGAGCGACCTACGAGCAGTACTTC.